One sample yielded the 20 T cell receptor beta chains listed below, sequenced in a study of OX40 agonist ivuxolimab in advanced cancers. The library relied on the immunoSEQ multiplex PCR assay. TCRdb's version of the immuneACCESS table is confined to in-frame rearrangements and falls short of the full clone set. An unresolved V gene accounts for under half of the shortfall where checked; the remainder is of unknown origin. This sample lists around 61,000 clones; around 92% were detected once. In total, the top ten clones hold roughly 21% of the sample. This specimen was CD4+ or CD8+ T cells sorted from blood, taken in a trial of the OX40 agonist ivuxolimab. All receptors derive from an adult with an advanced solid tumor such as melanoma, head and neck, liver or kidney cancer.

This chain connects TRBV4-3 to TRBJ2-3; TRBD2 matches 11 bases. The J segment lost 8 bases and the V segment lost 2 bases, leaving 6 bases of the junction unmatched. The CDR3 totals 15 residues. Germline V gives CDR1 LGHNA, CDR2 YSLEER. CDR3 amino acids: CASSQSSGGLATQYF. Here the CDR3 DNA reads TGCGCCAGCAGCCAATCTAGCGGGGGGCTTGCTACGCAGTATTTT.

The chain carries TRBV15 and TRBJ2-1; possibly TRBD2 for D (5 bases). CDR3 size: 13 residues. Germline assignment: CDR1 LNHNV and CDR2 YYDKDF (reference sequence). The ends were cut back, 0 bases at V and 6 bases at J, with 6 bases in the middle. The CDR3 loop is CATSRDRGNEQFF. DNA for the CDR3: TGTGCCACCAGCAGAGATCGGGGCAATGAGCAGTTCTTC.

Only a few counts were recorded for this clone. The V gene is TRBV4-1, the J gene TRBJ1-2; possible D gene TRBD1, 5 bases. CDR1 and CDR2 from the germline V gene are MGHRA and YSYEKL. Trimming took 1 base from V and 8 from J, leaving 11 bases between them. CDR3 size: 13 residues. The CDR3: CASSQVGVRGYTF. In DNA form, the CDR3 reads TGCGCCAGCAGCCAAGTAGGGGTGCGGGGCTACACCTTC.

The J gene is TRBJ2-3, the V gene TRBV6-5; D is uncertain. V dropped 4 bases and J dropped 2 bases, with 13 bases sitting between them. The CDR3 is made up of 15 amino acids. Germline V gene sequence: CDR1 MNHEY, CDR2 SVGAGI. The DNA for the CDR3 is TGTGCCAGCAGTTCCACCCTTACACTCACAGATACGCAGTATTTT. This translates into CASSSTLTLTDTQYF.

The chain carries TRBV5-4 and TRBJ1-1; the D gene is possibly TRBD1 (6 bases). In germline, CDR1 is SGHNT, CDR2 YYREEE (reference sequence). V was cut by 7 bases and J by 5 bases, with 15 bases left in between. This CDR3 spans 13 amino acids. The CDR3 region has the DNA TGTGCCAGCTTCCTAACAGGGCGGACTGAAGCTTTCTTT. It specifies CASFLTGRTEAFF. The whole variable domain, remainder taken from reference TRBV5-4 and TRBJ1-1, is ETGVTQSPTHLIKTRGQQVTLRCSSQSGHNTVSWYQQALGQGPQFIFQYYREEENGRGNFPPRFSGLQFPNYSSELNVNALELDDSALYLCASFLTGRTEAFFGQGTRLTVV.

The chain carries TRBV28 and TRBJ1-1; possibly TRBD1 for D (6 bases). Looked up from germline, CDR1 is MDHEN and CDR2 is SYDVKM. With 7 bases removed from V and 0 bases from J, the gap between germline ends came to 9 bases. The CDR3 consists of 13 residues. The CDR3 here is CASTGQLNTEAFF. The DNA for the CDR3 is TGTGCCAGCACCGGACAGTTGAACACTGAAGCTTTCTTT. The entire variable domain, with the rest obtained from reference TRBV28 and TRBJ1-1, is as follows: DVKVTQSSRYLVKRTGEKVFLECVQDMDHENMFWYRQDPGLGLRLIYFSYDVKMKEKGDIPEGYSVSREKKERFSLILESASTNQTSMYLCASTGQLNTEAFFGQGTRLTVV.

The chain carries TRBV10-2 and TRBJ2-1, with 13 bases lining up with TRBD2. Germline assignment: CDR1 WSHSY and CDR2 SAAADI. This CDR3 has 15 amino acids. J was trimmed by 6 bases and V by 3 bases; bases with no gene match: 2. The CDR3 reads CASSDGLAGVNEQFF. CDR3 nucleotide sequence: TGCGCCAGCAGTGATGGACTAGCGGGAGTCAATGAGCAGTTCTTC.

J is TRBJ1-2 and V is TRBV15; TRBD1 agrees at 11 bases. The CDR3 has 17 residues. The J segment lost 4 bases and the V segment lost 0 bases, leaving 7 bases of the junction unmatched. The germline V gene encodes CDR1 LNHNV and CDR2 YYDKDF (reference sequence). The DNA for the CDR3 is TGTGCCACCAGCAGAGATCTGGGACAGGGGGTCACCTATGGCTACACCTTC. This translates into CATSRDLGQGVTYGYTF.

This clone was found a few times. The V and J genes are TRBV5-8 and TRBJ2-3; TRBD1 matches at 8 bases. Germline V lookup: CDR1 SGHTS, CDR2 YDEGEE. This CDR3 is built from 16 residues. The trim removed 0 bases at V and 3 bases at J, leaving 6 bases unmatched. The CDR3 DNA reads TGTGCCAGCAGCTTGGGGGCAGGGGGCGCGACAGATACGCAGTATTTT. Residues: CASSLGAGGATDTQYF.

This clone appeared a few times. CDR3 nucleotide sequence: TGTGCCTGGAATCGGCTAGCGGGGGGGCCGGATACGCAGTATTTT. Translation gives CAWNRLAGGPDTQYF. The chain combines TRBV30 with TRBJ2-3; 12 bases match TRBD2. CDR1 and CDR2 (germline): GTSNPN, SVGIG (reference sequence). This CDR3 is 15 amino acids long. J was trimmed by 6 bases and V by 4 bases; bases with no gene match: 8.

The V gene is TRBV28, the J gene TRBJ2-5; D gene uncertain. Germline V gene sequence: CDR1 MDHEN, CDR2 SYDVKM. Trimming pared 3 bases from V and 2 bases from J, leaving 10 bases between. This CDR3 has 14 amino acids. Here the CDR3 reads CASSFFVKQETQYF. The CDR3 DNA reads TGTGCCAGCAGTTTTTTTGTTAAACAAGAGACCCAGTACTTC. Looking up the rest from reference TRBV28 and TRBJ2-5 gives the full variable domain: DVKVTQSSRYLVKRTGEKVFLECVQDMDHENMFWYRQDPGLGLRLIYFSYDVKMKEKGDIPEGYSVSREKKERFSLILESASTNQTSMYLCASSFFVKQETQYFGPGTRLLVL.

The J gene is TRBJ2-1, the V gene TRBV19, with 10 bases aligning to TRBD2. Germline V gene lookup returns CDR1 LNHDA and CDR2 SQIVND (reference sequence). V lost 0 bases and J lost 4; bases outside the gene matches: 6. CDR3 length equals 17 residues. In nucleotides, the CDR3 is TGTGCCAGTAGTATAGATCTTGAGACTAGCGGGTACAATGAGCAGTTCTTC. Protein product: CASSIDLETSGYNEQFF.

This chain links TRBV4-1 with TRBJ2-1; possibly TRBD2 for D (6 bases). Trimming cost V 1 base and J 9 bases, with 16 bases left between them. The germline V gene has CDR1 MGHRA and CDR2 YSYEKL. This CDR3 is built from 15 residues. CDR3 sequence (DNA): TGCGCCAGCAGCCAAGGCCTAGCGTCTTCCCGTGAGCAGTTCTTC. Protein: CASSQGLASSREQFF.

The J gene is TRBJ1-2, the V gene TRBV27; the match to TRBD1 covers 9 bases. The trim removed 5 bases at V and 4 bases at J, leaving 5 bases unmatched. The CDR3 spans 14 residues. The germline CDR1 and CDR2 sequences are MNHEY and SMNVEV (reference sequence). The CDR3 reads CASSTGTGFYGYTF. In DNA form, the CDR3 reads TGTGCCAGCAGTACCGGGACAGGGTTCTATGGCTACACCTTC.

The chain couples TRBV6-5 to TRBJ1-1; D gene uncertain. Germline assignment: CDR1 MNHEY and CDR2 SVGAGI. V gave up 2 bases and J gave up 2 bases, with 6 bases separating them. CDR3 length: 13 residues. The CDR3 protein is CASSYGINTEAFF. For the CDR3, the DNA is TGTGCCAGCAGTTACGGGATAAACACTGAAGCTTTCTTT.

This sequence joins TRBV9 and TRBJ2-1; tentatively, D is TRBD2 (6 bases). V lost 3 bases and J 0 bases, leaving 10 bases between the germline ends. The CDR3 runs 15 residues. Germline V lookup: CDR1 SGDLS, CDR2 YYNGEE. CDR3 residues: CASSARLDSYNEQFF. The CDR3, as DNA: TGTGCCAGCAGCGCCCGACTAGACTCCTACAATGAGCAGTTCTTC.

The chain combines TRBV7-9 with TRBJ2-3; D remains ambiguous. The germline V gene has CDR1 SEHNR and CDR2 FQNEAQ (reference sequence). Trimming removed 7 bases at V and 5 bases at J, with 10 bases between. There are 12 residues in the CDR3. The CDR3 nucleotides read TGTGCCAGCACCTCATTAGGAGATACGCAGTATTTT. Translating gives CASTSLGDTQYF.

V gene TRBV15 combines with J gene TRBJ2-1; D is unclear. This CDR3 has 13 amino acids. In germline, CDR1 is LNHNV, CDR2 YYDKDF (reference sequence). The V gene lost 3 bases and the J gene lost 7 bases, with 10 bases spanning the gap. In nucleotides, the CDR3 is TGTGCCACCAGCAGCCTTAGCAGTAATGAGCAGTTCTTC. It encodes CATSSLSSNEQFF.

The rearrangement joins TRBV28 to TRBJ2-1; 10 bases line up with TRBD2. Germline lookup yields CDR1 MDHEN and CDR2 SYDVKM. This CDR3 has 16 residues. J gave up 2 bases and V 4 bases, and 5 bases lay outside the gene matches. The DNA for the CDR3 is TGTGCCAGCAGTTCCCCCCTAGCGGGGGCCTACAATGAGCAGTTCTTC. Its translation is CASSSPLAGAYNEQFF.

J is TRBJ1-5 and V is TRBV21-1; no check of the table's D call, TRBD1, against the DNA was made. TRBV21-1 is shown as a pseudogene. The CDR3 is 15 residues long. CDR3 DNA: TGTGCCAGCAGCAAAAAAAGGGTGACAGGGGAGCCCCAGCATTTT. Translated, it gives CASSKKRVTGEPQHF.